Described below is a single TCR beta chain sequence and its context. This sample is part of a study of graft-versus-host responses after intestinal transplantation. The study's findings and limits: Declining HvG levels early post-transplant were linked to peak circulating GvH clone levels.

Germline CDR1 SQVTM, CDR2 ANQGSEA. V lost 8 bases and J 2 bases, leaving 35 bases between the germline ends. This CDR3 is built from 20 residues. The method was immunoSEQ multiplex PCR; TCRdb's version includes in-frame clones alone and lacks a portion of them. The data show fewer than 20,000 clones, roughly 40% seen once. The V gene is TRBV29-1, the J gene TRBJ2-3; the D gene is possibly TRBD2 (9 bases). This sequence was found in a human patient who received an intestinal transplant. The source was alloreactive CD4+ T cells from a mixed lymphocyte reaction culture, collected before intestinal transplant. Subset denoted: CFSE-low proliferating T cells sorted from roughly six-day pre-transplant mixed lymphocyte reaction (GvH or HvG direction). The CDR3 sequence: CSSGTGRSSGGGPYTDTQYF. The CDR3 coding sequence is TGCAGCTCCGGGACAGGCAGAAGTAGCGGGGGCGGGCCCTACACAGATACGCAGTATTTT.